The entry that follows covers one TCR beta chain sequence. Its antigen remains unknown. The data derive from a study of cytomegalovirus exposure and HLA in healthy donors. Findings and caveats of the study: The HLA-A and HLA-B alleles of most subjects were reportedly predicted accurately from TCR beta sequences. 87-base-pair reads could not separate some V segments, including TRBV6-2 and TRBV6-3. Sequencing likely caused a cluster of highly shared sequence variants.

The CDR3 has 14 residues. J gave up 4 bases and V 2 bases, and 2 bases lay outside the gene matches. From germline, CDR1 is SGHRS and CDR2 YFSETQ. PCR amplification relied on 60 Vbeta primers (plus 13 Jbeta primers). Source study methods: Later analysis identified around 85 million unique TCR beta chains, roughly 11 million shared. The repertoire was sequenced with immunoSEQ multiplex PCR; TCRdb's copy has only in-frame clones and lacks some. For V, J and clone size, that table is used; D and trimming come from the DNA. The sample lists tens of thousands of clones, about 71% occurring once. Source material: PBMCs. The V call is TRBV5-1, the J call TRBJ2-2; TRBD1 matches at 7 bases. This clonotype was sampled from a woman aged 55-70 years in good health and CMV-seropositive. CDR3 sequence (DNA): TGCGCCAGCAGCTTCTCAGGGGGCACCGGGGAGCTGTTTTTT. It specifies CASSFSGGTGELFF.